These 12 T cell receptor beta chains came from one sample sequenced in a study of neurological immune-mediated disorders. Each CDR3 protein gets one entry after TCRdb re-called the 5' RACE reads with MiXCR. The sample carries tens of thousands of distinct CDR3 sequences, about 9.9% recorded once. The sample was CD4+ T cells from blood. The receptor source for this set is a woman under 40 with HTLV-1-associated myelopathy (HAM/TSP).

This clonotype was seen ten or more times. This chain links TRBV10-2 with TRBJ2-3, with D possibly matching TRBD1 (5 bases). Trimming removed 2 bases at V and 4 bases at J, with 13 bases between. The CDR3 covers 15 residues. CDR1 is WSHSY and CDR2 is SAAADI in the germline V gene. In nucleotides, the CDR3 is TGCGCCAGCAGTGAGGGACAACTTACAGCAGATACGCAGTATTTT. Translated, it gives CASSEGQLTADTQYF.

The table lists this clonotype with many counts. The CDR3 spells CASSLAAGGNTEAFF. In nucleotides, the CDR3 is TGCGCCAGCAGCTTGGCGGCAGGGGGGAACACTGAAGCTTTCTTT. The chain recombines TRBV5-1 with TRBJ1-1, with TRBD1 matching over 7 bases. Germline CDR1 is SGHRS and CDR2 is YFSETQ. J gave up 1 base and V 0 bases, and 3 bases lay outside the gene matches. The CDR3 is 15 residues long.

In this sample, this clonotype turned up many times. The J gene is TRBJ2-1, the V gene TRBV11-3, with D tentatively TRBD1 (6 bases). Germline CDR1 and CDR2: SGHNT and YENEEA. The V end lost 4 bases, the J end lost 8 bases, and 12 bases lay between the germline ends. This CDR3 is 13 amino acids long. CDR3: CASSYSWGHEQFF. Here the CDR3 DNA reads TGTGCCAGCAGCTATAGCTGGGGGCATGAGCAGTTCTTC.

This clonotype was observed at least ten times. The V gene is TRBV20-1, the J gene TRBJ2-3, with 13 bases fitting TRBD2. J was trimmed by 5 bases and V by 5 bases; bases with no gene match: 10. This CDR3 spans 16 amino acids. Germline assignment: CDR1 DFQATT and CDR2 SNEGSKA (reference sequence). The CDR3 coding sequence is TGCAGTGCTCTATCGACTAGCGGGGGGCCCAAAGATACGCAGTATTTT. This gives the protein CSALSTSGGPKDTQYF.

This clonotype showed up many times. This rearrangement joins TRBV15 to TRBJ2-3, with D tentatively TRBD2 (5 bases). V lost 1 base to trimming and J lost 2 bases, with 10 bases between them. Looked up from germline, CDR1 is LNHNV and CDR2 is YYDKDF (reference sequence). The CDR3 contains 15 residues. The CDR3 sequence is CATSRGPGNTDTQYF. CDR3 sequence (DNA): TGTGCCACCAGCAGAGGACCCGGGAACACAGATACGCAGTATTTT.

At least ten counts were recorded for this clonotype. The chain has TRBV20-1 and TRBJ1-1; tentatively, D is TRBD1 (5 bases). Trimming stripped 1 base from V and 10 bases from J, with 16 bases between. The germline gives CDR1 DFQATT, CDR2 SNEGSKA (reference sequence). This CDR3 is built from 13 residues. CDR3 region: CSARVGTLTRAFF. CDR3 coding DNA: TGCAGTGCTAGAGTCGGGACCCTTACCAGAGCTTTCTTT.

This clonotype was recorded at least ten times. This chain joins TRBV6-4 and TRBJ1-2, with no clear D. CDR1 MRHNA and CDR2 SNTAGT come from the germline V gene. Deletions cut 3 bases from V and 4 bases from J, with 12 bases between. The CDR3 contains 14 residues. CDR3 in amino acids: CASSESDTRYGYTF. The CDR3 DNA is TGTGCCAGCAGTGAGTCAGATACCCGCTATGGCTACACCTTC.

This clonotype appeared many times. The genes are TRBV11-2 and TRBJ2-2; 8 positions match TRBD1. Germline lookup yields CDR1 SGHAT and CDR2 FQNNGV. The CDR3 runs to 15 residues. Germline trimming cut 3 bases from V and 3 bases from J; bases unmatched to any gene: 3. For the CDR3, the DNA is TGTGCCAGCAGCTTGGGACAGGTTTACACCGGGGAGCTGTTTTTT. It yields the protein CASSLGQVYTGELFF.

This clonotype was seen ten or more times. This chain uses TRBV20-1 with TRBJ1-5; 12 nucleotides line up with TRBD1. Looked up from germline, CDR1 is DFQATT and CDR2 is SNEGSKA (reference sequence). The V and J ends lost 6 bases and 2 bases, in that order; junction bases with no gene match: 11. The CDR3 is 17 amino acids. Here the CDR3 DNA reads TGCAGTGCCCCGGGACAGGGGGCTGTCCCGGGCAATCAGCCCCAGCATTTT. It is translated as CSAPGQGAVPGNQPQHF.

Ten or more counts support this clonotype. The chain recombines TRBV5-5 with TRBJ1-2; no reliable D call. This CDR3 is built from 13 residues. Germline-derived CDR1 and CDR2 are SGHKS and YYEKEE (reference sequence). V was clipped by 3 bases and J by 1 base, with 7 bases between them. Here the CDR3 reads CASSSILNYGYTF. As DNA, the CDR3 is TGTGCCAGCAGCTCGATCCTTAACTATGGCTACACCTTC.

This rearrangement joins TRBV7-3 to TRBJ2-3; D gene unclear. The germline V gene encodes CDR1 SGHTA and CDR2 FQGTGA. The germline V and J ends were trimmed by 5 bases and 6 bases, with 12 bases remaining between them. The CDR3 sequence is 13 residues long. The CDR3 DNA sequence: TGTGCCAGCAGCGCAGGACCCCAGGATACGCAGTATTTT. It is translated as CASSAGPQDTQYF.

This clonotype occurred many times. The DNA for the CDR3 is TGTGCCACCAGTGGTGGCGGGGGAGATCAAAGCACAGATACGCAGTATTTT. It translates to CATSGGGGDQSTDTQYF. This sequence joins TRBV24-1 and TRBJ2-3; 7 nucleotides align to TRBD2. Losses at the gene ends were 5 bases for V and 0 bases for J; bases not matched to a gene: 10. The CDR3 spans 17 residues. Germline loops: CDR1 KGHDR, CDR2 SFDVKD.